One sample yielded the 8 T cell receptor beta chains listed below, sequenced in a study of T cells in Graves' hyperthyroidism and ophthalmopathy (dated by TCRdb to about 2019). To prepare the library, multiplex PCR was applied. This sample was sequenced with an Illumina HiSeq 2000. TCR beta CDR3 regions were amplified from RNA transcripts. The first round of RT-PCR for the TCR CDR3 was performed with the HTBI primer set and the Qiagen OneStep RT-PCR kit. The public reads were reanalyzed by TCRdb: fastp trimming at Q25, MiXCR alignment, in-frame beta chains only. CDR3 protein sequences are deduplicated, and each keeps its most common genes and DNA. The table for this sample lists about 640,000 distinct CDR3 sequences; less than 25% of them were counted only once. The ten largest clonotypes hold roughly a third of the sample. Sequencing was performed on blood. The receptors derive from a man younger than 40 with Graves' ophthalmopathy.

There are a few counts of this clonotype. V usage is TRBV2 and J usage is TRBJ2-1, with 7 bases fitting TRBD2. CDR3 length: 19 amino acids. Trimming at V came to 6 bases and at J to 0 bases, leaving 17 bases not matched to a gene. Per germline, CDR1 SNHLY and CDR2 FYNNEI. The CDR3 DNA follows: TGTGCCAGCAGGGGTCAAGTAGTGCGGGAGCATCACTCCTACAATGAGCAGTTCTTC. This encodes CASRGQVVREHHSYNEQFF.

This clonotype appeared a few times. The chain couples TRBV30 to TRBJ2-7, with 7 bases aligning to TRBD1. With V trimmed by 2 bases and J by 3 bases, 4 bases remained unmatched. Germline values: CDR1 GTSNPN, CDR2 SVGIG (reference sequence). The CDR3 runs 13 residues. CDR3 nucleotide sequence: TGTGCCTGGAGTAGGGGGCCGCTCTACGAGCAGTACTTC. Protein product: CAWSRGPLYEQYF.

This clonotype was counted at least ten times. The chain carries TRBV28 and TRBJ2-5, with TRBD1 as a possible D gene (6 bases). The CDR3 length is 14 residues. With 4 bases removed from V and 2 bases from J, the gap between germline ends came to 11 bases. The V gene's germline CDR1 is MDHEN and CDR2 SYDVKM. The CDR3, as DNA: TGTGCCAGCAGTTCCCACGACAGGCAAGAGACCCAGTACTTC. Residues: CASSSHDRQETQYF.

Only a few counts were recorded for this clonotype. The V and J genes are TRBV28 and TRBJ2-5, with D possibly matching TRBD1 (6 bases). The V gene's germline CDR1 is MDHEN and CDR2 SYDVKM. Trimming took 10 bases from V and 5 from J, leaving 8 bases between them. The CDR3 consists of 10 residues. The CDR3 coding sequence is TGTGCCACCCAGGGGGAGACCCAGTACTTC. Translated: CATQGETQYF.

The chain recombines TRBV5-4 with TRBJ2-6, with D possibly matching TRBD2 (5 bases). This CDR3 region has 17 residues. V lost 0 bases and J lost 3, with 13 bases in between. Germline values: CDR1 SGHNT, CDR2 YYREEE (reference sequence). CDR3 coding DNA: TGTGCCAGCAGCTTGGCGCTGGGAGCTTTTGGGGCCAACGTCCTGACTTTC. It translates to CASSLALGAFGANVLTF.

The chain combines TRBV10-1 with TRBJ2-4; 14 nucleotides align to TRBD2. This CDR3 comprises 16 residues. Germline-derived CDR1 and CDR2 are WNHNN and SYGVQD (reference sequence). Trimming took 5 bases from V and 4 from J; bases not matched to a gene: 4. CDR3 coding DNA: TGCGCCAGCAGTCCTGGACTAGCGGGAGGAAAAAACATTCAGTACTTC. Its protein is CASSPGLAGGKNIQYF.

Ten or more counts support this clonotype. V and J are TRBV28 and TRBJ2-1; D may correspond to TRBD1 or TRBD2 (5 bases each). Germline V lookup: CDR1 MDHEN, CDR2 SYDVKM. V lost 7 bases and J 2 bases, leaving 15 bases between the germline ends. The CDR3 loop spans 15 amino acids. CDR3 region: CASTSFRDPYNEQFF. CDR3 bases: TGTGCCAGCACTTCCTTCCGGGACCCCTACAATGAGCAGTTCTTC.

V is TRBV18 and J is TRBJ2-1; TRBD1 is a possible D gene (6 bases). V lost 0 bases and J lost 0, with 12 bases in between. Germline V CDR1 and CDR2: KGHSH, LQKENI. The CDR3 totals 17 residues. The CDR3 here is CASSPPLTGISYNEQFF. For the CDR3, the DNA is TGTGCCAGCTCACCACCGCTGACAGGTATCTCCTACAATGAGCAGTTCTTC.